Here is one T cell receptor beta chain with its context. Its antigen remains undetermined. There are no base qualities to consult, and no much larger clone falls within one base. The source of the sample is a study of blood T cell repertoires in COVID-19 (dated by TCRdb to 2018 to 2021). Broadly, across the study: Samples from collaborators originated in the United States, Italy and Spain and spanned both the acute and convalescent phases of COVID-19. The repertoires were released in a freely available public database intended as a resource for research on the immune response to SARS-CoV-2. The samples were drawn from two sources: the first 160 participants of the ongoing ImmuneRACE study, and 1,000 to 1,500 subjects contributed by 6 global collaborators. A de-identified subject ID, COVID-19 status, age in years and sex were almost always included in the sample metadata. Where HLA class I and class II types were available, the types were taken from metadata supplied by the sample provider, not from assay-based typing. Subjects who had been exposed to COVID-19, were actively infected with it, or had recovered from it provided the deeply sampled blood TCRbeta repertoires that made up the dataset. The prospective study material was composed of cDNA or gDNA derived from T cells, B-cell-depleted T cells, or PBMCs. What the study reported, not specific to this receptor: Clinical and demographic metadata were provided uncurated, with the amount varying by source and participant.

The CDR3 runs 15 amino acids, cysteine and phenylalanine included. CDR3 DNA is the only sequence kept; it has 45 bases, read in frame from the first base. The V and J ends are trimmed by 1 base and 3 bases, leaving 10 bases between them. CDR1 and CDR2 are drawn from the germline V gene: SGHTA, FQGNSA. TCRbeta CDR3 regions were amplified from genomic DNA by means of the immunoSEQ Assay, a bias-controlled multiplex PCR. The authors processed their data as follows. The number of nucleated cells in each sample was estimated by amplification of reference gene primers within the assay. To quantify the absolute abundance of each unique TCRbeta CDR3 rearrangement, sequence reads were collapsed and filtered. For each sample, productive Simpson clonality was calculated as the square root of Simpson's diversity index over productive rearrangements. TCRdb took over this immuneACCESS table, retaining in-frame rearrangements with V and J assigned. Such tables are incomplete; in checked studies, under half of the missing clones stem from an unresolved V gene, and the remainder is unexplained. V, J and clone size are those of that table, while D and trimming were read from the DNA. The sample table holds around 100,000 clones, of which about 83% were seen once. Clones ranked in the top ten supply around 13% of the sample.

Each collaborating institution followed its own protocols to collect whole blood in K2EDTA tubes. For TCRbeta analysis, collaborators shipped samples as frozen whole blood, isolated PBMCs, or DNA extracted from either of those sample types. The receptor was derived from a human donor in a cohort sampled during active COVID-19. The V gene is TRBV7-2 and the J gene is TRBJ2-1, with no confident D gene call. The sample taken for sequencing was peripheral blood. DNA sequence: TGTGCCAGCAGCTTAGTGTTGGGCAGCTACAATGAGCAGTTCTTC. This translates into CASSLVLGSYNEQFF.